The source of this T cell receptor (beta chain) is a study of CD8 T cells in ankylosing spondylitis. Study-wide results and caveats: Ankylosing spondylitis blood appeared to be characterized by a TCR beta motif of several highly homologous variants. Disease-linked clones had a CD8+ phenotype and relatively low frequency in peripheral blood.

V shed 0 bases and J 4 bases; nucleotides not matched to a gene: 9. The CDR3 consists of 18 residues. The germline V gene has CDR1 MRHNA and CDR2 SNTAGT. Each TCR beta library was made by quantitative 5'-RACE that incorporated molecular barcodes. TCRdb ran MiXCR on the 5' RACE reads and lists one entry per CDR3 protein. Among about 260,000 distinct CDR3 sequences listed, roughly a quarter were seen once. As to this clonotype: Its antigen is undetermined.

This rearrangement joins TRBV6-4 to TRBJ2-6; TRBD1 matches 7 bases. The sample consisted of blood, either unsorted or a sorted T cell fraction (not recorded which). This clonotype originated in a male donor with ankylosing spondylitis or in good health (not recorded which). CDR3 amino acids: CASSDSGTKGAGANVLTF. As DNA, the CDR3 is TGTGCCAGCAGTGACTCCGGGACAAAGGGGGCAGGGGCCAACGTCCTGACTTTC.